This TCR beta chain was observed in a study of shared clonotypes between healthy human individuals. Study summary: The donors, two women and three men, were aged 18 to 49.

As defined, naive CD8 cells were CD45RO-negative and positively selected for CCR7, with terminally differentiated effector memory CD45RA+ cells excluded. CDR3 length: 11 residues. Germline V gene data show CDR1 as SNHLY and CDR2 as FYNNEI. V lost 3 bases and J lost 6, with 6 bases in between. Study-wide points: A small donor pool kept down the genetic and exposure-history diversity that was represented. Sequencing depth was predicted to influence how clonotypes are shared among donors.

This clone is a singleton in its sample. Its antigen remains unidentified. This table comes from immunoSEQ multiplex PCR, and its TCRdb copy is limited to in-frame clones, with some not included. The table has roughly 650,000 clones, about 96% seen once. Sequencing used naive CD8+ T cells sorted from blood. The genes are TRBV2 and TRBJ2-7; a possible D gene is TRBD1 (5 bases). This clonotype was sampled from a woman under 40 in good health. DNA for the CDR3: TGTGCCAGCAGTGATGGGGCCGAGCAGTACTTC. This sequence encodes CASSDGAEQYF.